The source of this T cell receptor beta chain is a study of shared clonotypes between healthy human individuals. The material for each subset, its genomic DNA, was split evenly across several immunoSEQ plates. Here immunoSEQ multiplex PCR was the method, and the copy in TCRdb shows in-frame clones only, minus some. The sample contains about 320,000 clones, roughly 84% of which appear only once. V shed 5 bases and J 5 bases; nucleotides not matched to a gene: 5. The length of the CDR3 is 14 residues. From germline, CDR1 is SEHNR and CDR2 FQNEAQ (reference sequence). The sequence was obtained from a man aged 18 to 30 in good health. What was sequenced was memory CD8+ T cells sorted from blood. The sample's subset: CD45RO+ cells pooled with CCR7-negative TemRA cells. The chain links TRBV7-9 to TRBJ1-5, with 8 positions matching TRBD1. The DNA for the CDR3 is TGTGCCAGCAGCCTGACAGGGGAGGATCAGCCCCAGCATTTT. Translating it yields CASSLTGEDQPQHF.